This entry concerns a single TCR beta chain. Trimming removed 0 bases at V and 1 base at J, with 6 bases between. CDR3 length equals 14 residues. Germline CDR1 and CDR2: MDHEN and SYDVKM. Profiled with immunoSEQ multiplex PCR; TCRdb holds only in-frame clones, not every one. Of some 70,000 clones listed, approximately 86% are singletons. This entry comes from a study of control samples from healthy donors and cancer patients. This sequence was found in a man between 60 and 70 years old in good health. The sample taken for sequencing was blood. This sequence joins TRBV28 and TRBJ1-1; D ambiguous. The CDR3 nucleotides read TGTGCCAGCAGTTTATGGATGGGGAACACTGAAGCTTTCTTT. This sequence encodes CASSLWMGNTEAFF.